This T cell receptor beta chain was sequenced in a study of shared clonotypes between healthy human individuals. The table came from immunoSEQ multiplex PCR; TCRdb's copy has only in-frame clones and leaves some out. The table records about 1 million clones, 75% to 80% of them present only once. This sequence was found in a man between 18 and 29 years old in good health. Some clones in this sample may be carry-over from other donors' samples. The sequenced sample was memory CD4+ T cells from PBMCs. Noted subset: CD45RA-negative fraction.

The CDR3 sequence: CASTRDANTEAFF. The CDR3 DNA sequence: TGTGCCAGCACCCGGGACGCGAACACTGAAGCTTTCTTT. The V call is TRBV2, the J call TRBJ1-1; the D gene is possibly TRBD1 (5 bases). CDR1 is SNHLY and CDR2 is FYNNEI in the germline V gene. The CDR3 length is 13 residues. Trimming took off 7 bases at V and 1 base at J, with 10 bases between the two ends. The full variable domain, completed using reference TRBV2 and TRBJ1-1, is EPEVTQTPSHQVTQMGQEVILRCVPISNHLYFYWYRQILGQKVEFLVSFYNNEISEKSEIFDDQFSVERPDGSNFTLKIRSTKLEDSAMYFCASTRDANTEAFFGQGTRLTVV.